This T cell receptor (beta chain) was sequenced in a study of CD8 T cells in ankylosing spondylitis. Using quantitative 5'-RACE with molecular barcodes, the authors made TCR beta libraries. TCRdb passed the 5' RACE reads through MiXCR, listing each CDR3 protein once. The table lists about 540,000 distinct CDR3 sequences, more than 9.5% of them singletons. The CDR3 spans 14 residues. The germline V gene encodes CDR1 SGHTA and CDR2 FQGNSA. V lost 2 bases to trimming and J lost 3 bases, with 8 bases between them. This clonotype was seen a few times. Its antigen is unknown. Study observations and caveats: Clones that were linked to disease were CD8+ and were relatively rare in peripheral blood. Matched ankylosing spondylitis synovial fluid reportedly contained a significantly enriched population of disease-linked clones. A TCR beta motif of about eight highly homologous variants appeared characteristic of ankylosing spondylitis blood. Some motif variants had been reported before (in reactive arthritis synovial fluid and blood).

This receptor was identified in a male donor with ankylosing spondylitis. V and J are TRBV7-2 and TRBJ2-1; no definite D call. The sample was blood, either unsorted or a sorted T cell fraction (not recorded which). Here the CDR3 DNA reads TGTGCCAGCAGCTTAAGTAACGGCTACAATGAGCAGTTCTTC. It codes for CASSLSNGYNEQFF.